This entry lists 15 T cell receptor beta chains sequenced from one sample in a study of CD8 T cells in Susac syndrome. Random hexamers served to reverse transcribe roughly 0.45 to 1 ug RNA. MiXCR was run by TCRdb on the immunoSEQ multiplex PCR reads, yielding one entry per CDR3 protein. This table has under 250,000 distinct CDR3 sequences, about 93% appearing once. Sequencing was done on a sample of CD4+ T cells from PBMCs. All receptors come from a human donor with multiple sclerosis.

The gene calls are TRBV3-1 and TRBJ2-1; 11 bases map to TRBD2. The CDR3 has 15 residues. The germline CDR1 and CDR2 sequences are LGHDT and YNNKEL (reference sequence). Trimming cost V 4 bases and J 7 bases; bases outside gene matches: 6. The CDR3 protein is CASSRSSGRRNEQFF. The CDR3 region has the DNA TGTGCCAGCAGCCGATCTAGCGGGAGGAGGAATGAGCAGTTCTTC.

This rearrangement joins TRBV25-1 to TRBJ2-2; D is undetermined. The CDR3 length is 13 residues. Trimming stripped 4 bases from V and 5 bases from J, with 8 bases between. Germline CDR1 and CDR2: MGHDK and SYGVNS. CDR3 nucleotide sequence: TGTGCCAGCAGTGTAAAGCTTACCGGGGAGCTGTTTTTT. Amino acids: CASSVKLTGELFF.

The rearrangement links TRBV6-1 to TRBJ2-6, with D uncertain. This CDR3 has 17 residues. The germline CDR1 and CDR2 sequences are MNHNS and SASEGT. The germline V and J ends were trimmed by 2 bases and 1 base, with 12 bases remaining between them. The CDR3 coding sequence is TGTGCCAGCAGTGAAACCCCAGCAGGTTCTGGGGCCAACGTCCTGACTTTC. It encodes CASSETPAGSGANVLTF.

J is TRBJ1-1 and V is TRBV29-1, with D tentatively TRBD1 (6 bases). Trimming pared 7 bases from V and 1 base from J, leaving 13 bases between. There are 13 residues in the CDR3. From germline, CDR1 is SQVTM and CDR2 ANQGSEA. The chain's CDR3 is CSGRQAGNTEAFF. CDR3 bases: TGCAGCGGTCGACAGGCGGGGAACACTGAAGCTTTCTTT.

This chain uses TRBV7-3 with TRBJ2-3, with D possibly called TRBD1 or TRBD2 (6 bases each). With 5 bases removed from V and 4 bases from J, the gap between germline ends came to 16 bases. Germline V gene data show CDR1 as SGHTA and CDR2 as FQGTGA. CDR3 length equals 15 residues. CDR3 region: CASSTGAPGADTQYF. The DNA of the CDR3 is TGTGCCAGCAGCACGGGGGCCCCGGGGGCAGATACGCAGTATTTT.

The CDR3 sequence is CASSSGLEWFF. The CDR3 coding sequence is TGTGCCAGCAGTTCCGGACTTGAATGGTTCTTC. The rearrangement joins TRBV12-3 or TRBV12-4 to TRBJ2-1; D might be TRBD2 (5 bases). This CDR3 spans 11 amino acids. The V end lost 4 bases, the J end lost 15 bases, and 13 bases lay between the germline ends.

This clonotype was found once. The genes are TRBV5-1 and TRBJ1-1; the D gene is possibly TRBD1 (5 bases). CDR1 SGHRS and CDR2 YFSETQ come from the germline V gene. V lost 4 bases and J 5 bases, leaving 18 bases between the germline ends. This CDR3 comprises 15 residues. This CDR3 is CASSQEGEGFTEAFF. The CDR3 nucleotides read TGCGCCAGCAGCCAGGAAGGGGAAGGATTTACTGAAGCTTTCTTT.

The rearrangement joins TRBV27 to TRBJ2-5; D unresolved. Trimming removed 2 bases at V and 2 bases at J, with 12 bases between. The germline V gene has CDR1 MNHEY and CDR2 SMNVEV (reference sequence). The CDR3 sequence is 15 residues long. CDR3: CASSLGSGVQETQYF. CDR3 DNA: TGTGCCAGCAGTTTAGGGTCGGGTGTGCAAGAGACCCAGTACTTC.

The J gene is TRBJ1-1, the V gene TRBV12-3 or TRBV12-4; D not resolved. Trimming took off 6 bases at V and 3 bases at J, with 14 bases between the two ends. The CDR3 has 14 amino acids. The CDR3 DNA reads TGTGCCAGCAGCACTCTTCTCGTTGACACTGAAGCTTTCTTT. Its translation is CASSTLLVDTEAFF.

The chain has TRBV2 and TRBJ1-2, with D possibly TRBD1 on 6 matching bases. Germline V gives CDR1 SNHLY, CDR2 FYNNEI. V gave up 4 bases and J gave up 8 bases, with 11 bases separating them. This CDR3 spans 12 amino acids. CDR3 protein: CASSGGAQGYTF. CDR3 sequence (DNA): TGTGCCAGCAGTGGGGGGGCGCAAGGCTACACCTTC.

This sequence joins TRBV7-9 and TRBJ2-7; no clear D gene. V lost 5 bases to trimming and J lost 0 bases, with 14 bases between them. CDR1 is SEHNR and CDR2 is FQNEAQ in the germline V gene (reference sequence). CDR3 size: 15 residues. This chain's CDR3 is CASSPYELSSYEQYF. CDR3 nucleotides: TGTGCCAGCAGCCCCTACGAACTGAGCTCCTACGAGCAGTACTTC.

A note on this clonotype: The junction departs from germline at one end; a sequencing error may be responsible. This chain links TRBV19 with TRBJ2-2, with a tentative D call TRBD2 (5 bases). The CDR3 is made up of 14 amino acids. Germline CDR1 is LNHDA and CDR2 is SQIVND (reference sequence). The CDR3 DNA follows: TGTGCCGGTAGAGTGCTAGCCCTCACCGGGGAGCTGTTTTTT. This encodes CAGRVLALTGELFF.

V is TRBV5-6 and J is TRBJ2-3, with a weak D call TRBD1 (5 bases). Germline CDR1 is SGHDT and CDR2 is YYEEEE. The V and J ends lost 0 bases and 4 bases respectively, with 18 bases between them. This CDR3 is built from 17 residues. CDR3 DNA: TGTGCCAGCAGCTTGGGATACGGACAAAGGGCCCCAGATACGCAGTATTTT. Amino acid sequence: CASSLGYGQRAPDTQYF.

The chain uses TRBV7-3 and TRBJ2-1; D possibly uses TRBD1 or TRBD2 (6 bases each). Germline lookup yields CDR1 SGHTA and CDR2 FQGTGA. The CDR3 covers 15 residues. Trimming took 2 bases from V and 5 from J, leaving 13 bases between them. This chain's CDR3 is CASSLGGPGNNEQFF. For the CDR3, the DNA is TGTGCCAGCAGCTTAGGGGGGCCGGGGAACAATGAGCAGTTCTTC.

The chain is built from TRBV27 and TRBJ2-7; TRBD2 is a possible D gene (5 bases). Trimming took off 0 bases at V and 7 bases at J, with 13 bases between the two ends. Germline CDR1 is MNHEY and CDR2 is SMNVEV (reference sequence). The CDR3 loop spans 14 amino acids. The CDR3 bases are TGTGCCAGCAGTTTATCCGGGGTGGGAGATGAGCAGTACTTC. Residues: CASSLSGVGDEQYF.